This TCR beta chain was recovered during a study of glioma-infiltrating T cells. Using RNA template, CDR3s of TCR alpha and beta were amplified with iRepertoire arm-PCR. Input was roughly 100-450 ng of tissue mRNA or PBMC total RNA. TCRdb fed the multiplex PCR reads into MiXCR, producing one record per CDR3 protein. The sample lists about 190,000 distinct CDR3 sequences, around 30% seen once, with 20% in the top ten. Looked up from germline, CDR1 is MNHNS and CDR2 is SASEGT. The CDR3 has 13 amino acids. The V end lost 5 bases, the J end lost 8 bases, and 13 bases lay between the germline ends. Study conclusions and caveats: Only very few CDR3 sequences appeared in both tissue and blood. Non-neoplastic patients had below-expected tissue-blood divergence, while all gliomas exceeded expectation.

In its sample, this clonotype was seen many times. Its target is not known. The TCR sequence derives from a human donor with low-grade glioma or glioblastoma, undergoing nonglioma brain surgery, or in good health (not recorded which). The chain carries TRBV6-1 and TRBJ2-1, with D possibly TRBD2 on 6 matching bases. Source material: glioma tissue, nonneoplastic brain tissue, or PBMCs (not recorded which). Here the CDR3 reads CASSTGRGDEQFF. Here the CDR3 DNA reads TGTGCCAGCAGTACCGGGAGAGGGGATGAGCAGTTCTTC.